The TCR beta chain described here comes from a study of blood T cell repertoires in COVID-19. Original handling: Nucleated cell counts were estimated from reference gene primer amplification. The method was immunoSEQ multiplex PCR; TCRdb's version includes in-frame clones alone and lacks a portion of them. V and J calls and clone size are copied from that table; D and trimming were computed from the DNA. The table includes under 300,000 clones, 70% to 85% detected once. Participant-reported clinical history was the basis for cohort assignment. The recovered donors of Cohort 3 showed two negative PCRs, clearance, or symptom resolution. Trimming removed 0 bases at V and 6 bases at J, with 11 bases between. Germline assignment: CDR1 SGHRS and CDR2 YFSETQ. The CDR3 is 14 residues long.

The specimen was PBMCs or T cells enriched from blood (not recorded which). The receptor's source is a man aged 40-55 years who had recovered from COVID-19. This sequence joins TRBV5-1 and TRBJ2-3; weak D call: TRBD2 (6 bases). CDR3 region: CASSLERAWDTQYF. For the CDR3, the DNA is TGCGCCAGCAGCTTGGAGCGGGCCTGGGATACGCAGTATTTT.